The following is a T cell receptor (beta chain) sequence with its context. Its target is unknown. The data are from a study of T cells after yellow fever vaccination. Study-level background: Fractions containing few cells were prepared with SMART-Seq v4 Ultra Low Input. Study-wide findings and caveats: Secondary responses were weaker yet peaked faster, day 5 versus 15. Clones that expanded after primary vaccination mostly reappeared after the booster (nearly 98% CD4, 70% to 90% CD8).

The ends were cut back, 2 bases at V and 4 bases at J, with 8 bases in the middle. Germline lookup yields CDR1 LGHDT and CDR2 YNNKEL (reference sequence). The CDR3 covers 13 residues. Researchers made TCR cDNA using 5'RACE template switching, and this step added a universal primer site and UMIs. TCRdb used MiXCR to reprocess the 5' RACE reads, holding one entry per CDR3 protein. The sample comprises hundreds of thousands of distinct CDR3 sequences, 11% of which are singletons, and roughly 18% rests with the top ten. This receptor was taken from a man aged 18 to 35 who received the YFV17D yellow fever vaccine. This specimen consisted of PBMCs, obtained on the day of the first yellow fever vaccination. This rearrangement joins TRBV3-1 to TRBJ1-1; D is unclear. CDR3 sequence (DNA): TGTGCCAGCAGCCAATTAGTGAGCACTGAAGCTTTCTTT. Its protein is CASSQLVSTEAFF.